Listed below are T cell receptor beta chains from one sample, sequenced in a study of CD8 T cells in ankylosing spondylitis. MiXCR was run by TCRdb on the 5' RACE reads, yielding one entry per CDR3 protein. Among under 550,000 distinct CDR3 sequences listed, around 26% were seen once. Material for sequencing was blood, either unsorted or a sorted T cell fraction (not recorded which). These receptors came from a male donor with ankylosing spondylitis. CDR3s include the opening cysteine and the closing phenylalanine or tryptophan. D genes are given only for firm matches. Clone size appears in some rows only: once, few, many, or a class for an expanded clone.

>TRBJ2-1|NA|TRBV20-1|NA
CSASYGYSYNEQFF
TGCAGTGCTAGCTACGGGTACTCCTACAATGAGCAGTTCTTC
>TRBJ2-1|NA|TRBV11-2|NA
CASSLDGTNYNEQFF
TGTGCCAGCAGCTTAGACGGGACAAACTACAATGAGCAGTTCTTC
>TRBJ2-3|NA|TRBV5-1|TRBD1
CASHLQGAGADTQYF
TGCGCCAGCCACCTACAGGGGGCTGGGGCAGATACGCAGTATTTT
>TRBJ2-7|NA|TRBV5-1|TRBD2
CASSRGDGAAEQYF
TGCGCCAGCAGCCGGGGGGACGGAGCGGCCGAGCAGTACTTC
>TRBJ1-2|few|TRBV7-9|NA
CASSIDGYGYTF
TGTGCCAGCAGCATAGACGGATATGGCTACACCTTC
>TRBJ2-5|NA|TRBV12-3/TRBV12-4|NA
CASAPGHRYF
TGTGCCAGCGCCCCGGGCCACCGATACTTC
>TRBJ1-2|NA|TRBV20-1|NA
CSARDSGEDGYTF
TGCAGTGCTAGAGATTCGGGTGAGGATGGCTACACCTTC
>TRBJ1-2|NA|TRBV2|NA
CASSDMGGNYGYTF
TGTGCCAGCAGTGATATGGGGGGCAACTATGGCTACACCTTC
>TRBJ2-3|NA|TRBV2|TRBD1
CASSRQGLNTDTQYF
TGTGCCAGCAGCAGACAGGGCCTGAACACAGATACGCAGTATTTT
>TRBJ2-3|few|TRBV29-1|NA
CSAAGRGPSTDTQYF
TGCAGCGCCGCGGGGCGGGGACCTAGCACAGATACGCAGTATTTT
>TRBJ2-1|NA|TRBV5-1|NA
CASSLLDLPYNEQFF
TGCGCCAGCAGCTTGTTGGACCTCCCCTACAATGAGCAGTTCTTC
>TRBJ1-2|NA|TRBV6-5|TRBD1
CASSSLTGGTLYGYTF
TGTGCCAGCAGTTCATTGACAGGGGGCACTTTATATGGCTACACCTTC
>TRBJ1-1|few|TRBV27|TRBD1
CASRDSDRGNTEAFF
TGTGCCAGCAGGGATTCGGACAGGGGAAACACTGAAGCTTTCTTT
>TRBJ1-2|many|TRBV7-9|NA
CASSLGTAYGYTF
TGTGCCAGCAGCTTAGGGACGGCCTATGGCTACACCTTC
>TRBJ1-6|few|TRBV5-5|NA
CASSLRANSPLHF
TGTGCCAGCAGCTTGCGGGCAAATTCACCCCTCCACTTT
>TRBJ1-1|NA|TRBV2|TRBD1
CAQGGQGPNTEAFF
TGTGCCCAAGGGGGCCAGGGACCGAACACTGAAGCTTTCTTT
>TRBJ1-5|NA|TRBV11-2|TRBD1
CASSKTGELRNQPQHF
TGTGCCAGCAGCAAGACAGGGGAGTTGCGCAATCAGCCCCAGCATTTT
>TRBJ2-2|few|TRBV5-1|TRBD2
CASRETSGDTGELFF
TGCGCCAGCAGGGAGACTAGCGGAGACACCGGGGAGCTGTTTTTT
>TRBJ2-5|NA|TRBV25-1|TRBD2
CASSEREAQETQYF
TGTGCCAGCTCTGAGCGGGAGGCTCAAGAGACCCAGTACTTC
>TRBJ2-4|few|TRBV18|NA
CASSPSTVKNIQYF
TGTGCCAGCTCACCCTCGACGGTGAAAAACATTCAGTACTTC
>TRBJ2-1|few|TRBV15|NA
CATSRVLGSLGNEQFF
TGTGCCACCAGCAGAGTTCTTGGGAGTTTGGGTAATGAGCAGTTCTTC
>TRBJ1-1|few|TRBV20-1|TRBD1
CSARKQGPGLDTEAFF
TGCAGTGCCCGAAAACAGGGGCCAGGTCTTGACACTGAAGCTTTCTTT